One sample yielded the 17 T cell receptor beta chains listed below, sequenced in a study. TCRdb re-analysed the 5' RACE reads in MiXCR, keeping a single row per CDR3 protein. This table has about 32,000 distinct CDR3 sequences, 25% to 30% appearing once. Cells sorted as Tregs were CD4+, CD25+ and CD127-/low. Sequenced input: tumor-infiltrating Tregs sorted from the breast tumor. These TCRs come from a female donor with breast cancer.

This clonotype was found once. Given a much more abundant clone one base away, this may be a read error. The chain recombines TRBV19 with TRBJ1-3; D is ambiguous. CDR1 and CDR2 (germline): LNHDA, SQIVND (reference sequence). The CDR3 runs 13 residues. V dropped 5 bases and J dropped 6 bases, with 11 bases sitting between them. The CDR3: CASSFLGENTIYF. CDR3 sequence (DNA): TGTGCCAGTAGTTTCCTCGGAGAAAACACCATATATTTT.

V gene TRBV2 combines with J gene TRBJ1-5, with 7 bases fitting TRBD1. The length of the CDR3 is 13 residues. Looked up from germline, CDR1 is SNHLY and CDR2 is FYNNEI. Trimming cost V 7 bases and J 7 bases; bases outside gene matches: 7. The CDR3 region has the DNA TGTGCCAGCAACGACAGGGAAGAGCAGCCCCAGCATTTT. Translated, it gives CASNDREEQPQHF.

This clonotype was counted only a few times. This CDR3 reads CASSELGVPLGEQYF. The CDR3 bases are TGTGCCAGCAGTGAGCTCGGGGTGCCCCTGGGGGAGCAGTACTTC. The V gene is TRBV6-1, the J gene TRBJ2-7, with D perhaps matching TRBD2 (5 bases). Germline CDR1 and CDR2: MNHNS and SASEGT. Trimming took off 3 bases at V and 7 bases at J, with 19 bases between the two ends. This CDR3 contains 15 residues.

The sample holds many counts of this clonotype. This sequence joins TRBV15 and TRBJ2-5; D unclear. Between the trimmed V and J ends, which lost 1 base and 4 bases, there was a span of 10 bases. The germline V gene has CDR1 LNHNV and CDR2 YYDKDF (reference sequence). The CDR3 has 14 residues. CDR3 amino acids: CATSRGDSIETQYF. CDR3 DNA: TGTGCCACCAGCAGAGGAGATAGCATAGAGACCCAGTACTTC.

In its sample, this clonotype was seen many times. The J gene is TRBJ1-6, the V gene TRBV7-9, with TRBD1 identical over 8 bases. Germline CDR1 and CDR2: SEHNR and FQNEAQ (reference sequence). V lost 5 bases to trimming and J lost 6 bases; unmatched junction nucleotides: 6. This CDR3 has 15 amino acids. As DNA, the CDR3 is TGTGCCAGCAGCCCGACCGGACAGGGTAATTCACCCCTCCACTTT. Protein product: CASSPTGQGNSPLHF.

The table lists this clonotype with a few counts. This chain connects TRBV3-1 to TRBJ1-3; D is unclear. V lost 0 bases, J lost 3 bases, and 15 bases lay in between. The germline gives CDR1 LGHDT, CDR2 YNNKEL (reference sequence). There are 17 residues in the CDR3. The CDR3 DNA reads TGTGCCAGCAGCCAAGAACGGTACAGTGCTCTTGGAAACACCATATATTTT. Its protein product is CASSQERYSALGNTIYF.

This clonotype is medium-sized (0.01 to 0.1%) in the sample. V usage is TRBV15 and J usage is TRBJ1-1; 11 bases are a match to TRBD1. The CDR3 extends over 15 amino acids. Germline V lookup: CDR1 LNHNV, CDR2 YYDKDF (reference sequence). J lost 5 bases, V lost 4 bases, and 6 bases had no gene match. The CDR3 spells CATSKGTGGETEAFF. The CDR3 DNA is TGTGCCACCAGCAAGGGGACAGGGGGGGAGACTGAAGCTTTCTTT.

This clonotype was counted between two and nine times. The chain employs TRBV6-1 and TRBJ2-7, with a weak D call TRBD1 (5 bases). The germline CDR1 and CDR2 sequences are MNHNS and SASEGT. With 7 bases removed from V and 3 bases from J, the gap between germline ends came to 22 bases. This CDR3 has 16 amino acids. CDR3 sequence (DNA): TGTGCCAGCACCCTCATTAAAGGTAGGGGCGTCTACGAGCAGTACTTC. It codes for CASTLIKGRGVYEQYF.

This clonotype was counted ten times or more. The CDR3 DNA is TGTGCCAGCAGTGACCCTTGGGGTAATGAGCAGTTCTTC. Its protein is CASSDPWGNEQFF. The rearrangement uses TRBV6-1 and TRBJ2-1; D is uncertain. There are 13 residues in the CDR3. Germline V gene lookup returns CDR1 MNHNS and CDR2 SASEGT. Trimming removed 3 bases at V and 7 bases at J, with 10 bases between.

A remark on this clonotype: This is likely a read error, given that the CDR3 carries no conserved phenylalanine or tryptophan at its end. This rearrangement joins TRBV29-1 to TRBJ1-1; 7 bases line up with TRBD1. CDR1 and CDR2 from the germline V gene are SQVTM and ANQGSEA. J was trimmed by 5 bases and V by 6 bases; bases with no gene match: 6. The CDR3 spans 12 residues. The CDR3 DNA follows: TGCAGCGTCCATCGACAGGGTACTGAAGCTTTCCTT. Protein sequence: CSVHRQGTEAFL.

This clonotype was observed a handful of times. The chain links TRBV18 to TRBJ2-5; no definite D call. The V gene lost 2 bases and the J gene lost 2 bases, with 6 bases spanning the gap. This CDR3 has 13 amino acids. In germline, CDR1 is KGHSH, CDR2 LQKENI. CDR3 coding DNA: TGTGCCAGCTCACCAACAAGACAAGAGACCCAGTACTTC. This codes for CASSPTRQETQYF.

This clonotype was detected many times. The rearrangement uses TRBV7-2 and TRBJ2-1, with 7 bases lining up with TRBD2. The germline gives CDR1 SGHTA, CDR2 FQGNSA. Losses at the gene ends were 2 bases for V and 5 bases for J; bases not matched to a gene: 12. CDR3 size: 17 residues. CDR3 protein: CASSLRVWSSGDNEQFF. CDR3 sequence (DNA): TGTGCCAGCAGCTTACGGGTGTGGTCTAGCGGCGACAATGAGCAGTTCTTC. The variable domain in full, with the rest retrieved from reference TRBV7-2 and TRBJ2-1, is GAGVSQSPSNKVTEKGKDVELRCDPISGHTALYWYRQSLGQGLEFLIYFQGNSAPDKSGLPSDRFSAERTGGSVSTLTIQRTQQEDSAVYLCASSLRVWSSGDNEQFFGPGTRLTVL.

This clonotype was found a few times. V usage is TRBV20-1 and J usage is TRBJ1-2; no clear D gene. The CDR3 sequence is 13 residues long. Germline V gives CDR1 DFQATT, CDR2 SNEGSKA (reference sequence). V gave up 0 bases and J gave up 4 bases, with 9 bases separating them. Here the CDR3 DNA reads TGCAGTGCTAGAGAGACGACCGCCTATGGCTACACCTTC. Amino acids: CSARETTAYGYTF.

The chain has TRBV2 and TRBJ2-3, with 8 bases lining up with TRBD1. The V gene's germline CDR1 is SNHLY and CDR2 FYNNEI. The CDR3 extends over 15 amino acids. Trimming at V came to 4 bases and at J to 2 bases, leaving 5 bases not matched to a gene. The DNA for the CDR3 is TGTGCCAGCAGTGGGGACAGGAAACTCACAGATACGCAGTATTTT. Encoded protein: CASSGDRKLTDTQYF.

This clonotype is judged medium-sized. This chain links TRBV20-1 with TRBJ1-6, with D possibly being TRBD1 (5 bases). CDR3 length equals 14 residues. The V end was cut by 3 bases, the J end by 9 bases, with 15 bases between. Germline assignment: CDR1 DFQATT and CDR2 SNEGSKA (reference sequence). The CDR3 protein is CSARVEGVRSPLHF. CDR3 in DNA: TGCAGTGCTAGGGTTGAAGGGGTACGTTCACCCCTCCACTTT.

The chain has TRBV19 and TRBJ1-5; a possible D gene is TRBD1 (5 bases). The germline V gene has CDR1 LNHDA and CDR2 SQIVND (reference sequence). CDR3 length equals 16 residues. Trimming took 7 bases from V and 2 from J, leaving 18 bases between them. The CDR3 nucleotides read TGTGCCAGTACAAATAGGGAGGCCAGGGGCAATCAGCCCCAGCATTTT. This sequence encodes CASTNREARGNQPQHF.

This clonotype was seen only a few times. The rearrangement links TRBV7-8 to TRBJ1-5, with D hard to call. CDR1 is SGHVS and CDR2 is FQNEAQ in the germline V gene. V gave up 1 base and J gave up 0 bases, with 10 bases separating them. CDR3 length: 16 amino acids. The CDR3 region is CASSLGGYYSNQPQHF. CDR3 nucleotides: TGTGCCAGCAGCTTAGGTGGATATTATAGCAATCAGCCCCAGCATTTT.